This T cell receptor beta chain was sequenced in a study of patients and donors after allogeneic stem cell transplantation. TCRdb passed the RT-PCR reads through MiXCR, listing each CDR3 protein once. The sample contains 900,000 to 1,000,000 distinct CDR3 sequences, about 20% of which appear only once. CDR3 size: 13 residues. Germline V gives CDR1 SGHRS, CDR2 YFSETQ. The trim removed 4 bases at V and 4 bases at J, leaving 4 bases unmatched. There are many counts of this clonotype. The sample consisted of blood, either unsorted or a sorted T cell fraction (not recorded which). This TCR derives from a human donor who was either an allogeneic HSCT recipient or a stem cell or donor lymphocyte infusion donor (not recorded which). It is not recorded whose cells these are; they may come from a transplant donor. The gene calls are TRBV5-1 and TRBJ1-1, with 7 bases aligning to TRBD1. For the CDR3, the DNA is TGCGCCAGCAGCCCGGGACAGCTCACTGAAGCTTTCTTT. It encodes CASSPGQLTEAFF.